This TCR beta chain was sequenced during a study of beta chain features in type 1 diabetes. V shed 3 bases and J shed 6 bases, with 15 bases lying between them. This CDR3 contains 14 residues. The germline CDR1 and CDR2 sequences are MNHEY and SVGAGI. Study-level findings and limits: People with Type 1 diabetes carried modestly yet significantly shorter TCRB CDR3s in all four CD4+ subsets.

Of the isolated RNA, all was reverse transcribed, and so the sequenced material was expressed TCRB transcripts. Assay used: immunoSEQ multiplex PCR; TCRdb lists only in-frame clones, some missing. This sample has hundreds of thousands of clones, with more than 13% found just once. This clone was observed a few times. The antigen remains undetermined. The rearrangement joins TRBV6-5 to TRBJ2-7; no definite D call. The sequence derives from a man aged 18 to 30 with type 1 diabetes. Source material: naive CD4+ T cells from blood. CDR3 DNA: TGTGCCAGCAGTTATCCCTCGCGAGCCGTCGAGCAGTACTTC. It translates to CASSYPSRAVEQYF.